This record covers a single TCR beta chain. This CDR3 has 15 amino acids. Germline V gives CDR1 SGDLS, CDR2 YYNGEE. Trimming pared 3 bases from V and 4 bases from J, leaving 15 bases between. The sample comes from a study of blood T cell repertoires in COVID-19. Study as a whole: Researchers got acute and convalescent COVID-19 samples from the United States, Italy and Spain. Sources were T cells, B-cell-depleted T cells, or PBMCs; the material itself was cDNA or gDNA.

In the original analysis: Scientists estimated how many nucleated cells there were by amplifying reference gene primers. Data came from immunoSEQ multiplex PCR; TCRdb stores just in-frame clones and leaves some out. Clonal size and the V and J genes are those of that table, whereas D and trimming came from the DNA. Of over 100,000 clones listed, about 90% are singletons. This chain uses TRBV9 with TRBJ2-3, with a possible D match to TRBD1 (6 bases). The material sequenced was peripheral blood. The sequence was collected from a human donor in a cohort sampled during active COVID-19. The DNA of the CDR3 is TGTGCCAGCAGCGCAGGGGTAAGGCGGTCAGATACGCAGTATTTT. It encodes CASSAGVRRSDTQYF.